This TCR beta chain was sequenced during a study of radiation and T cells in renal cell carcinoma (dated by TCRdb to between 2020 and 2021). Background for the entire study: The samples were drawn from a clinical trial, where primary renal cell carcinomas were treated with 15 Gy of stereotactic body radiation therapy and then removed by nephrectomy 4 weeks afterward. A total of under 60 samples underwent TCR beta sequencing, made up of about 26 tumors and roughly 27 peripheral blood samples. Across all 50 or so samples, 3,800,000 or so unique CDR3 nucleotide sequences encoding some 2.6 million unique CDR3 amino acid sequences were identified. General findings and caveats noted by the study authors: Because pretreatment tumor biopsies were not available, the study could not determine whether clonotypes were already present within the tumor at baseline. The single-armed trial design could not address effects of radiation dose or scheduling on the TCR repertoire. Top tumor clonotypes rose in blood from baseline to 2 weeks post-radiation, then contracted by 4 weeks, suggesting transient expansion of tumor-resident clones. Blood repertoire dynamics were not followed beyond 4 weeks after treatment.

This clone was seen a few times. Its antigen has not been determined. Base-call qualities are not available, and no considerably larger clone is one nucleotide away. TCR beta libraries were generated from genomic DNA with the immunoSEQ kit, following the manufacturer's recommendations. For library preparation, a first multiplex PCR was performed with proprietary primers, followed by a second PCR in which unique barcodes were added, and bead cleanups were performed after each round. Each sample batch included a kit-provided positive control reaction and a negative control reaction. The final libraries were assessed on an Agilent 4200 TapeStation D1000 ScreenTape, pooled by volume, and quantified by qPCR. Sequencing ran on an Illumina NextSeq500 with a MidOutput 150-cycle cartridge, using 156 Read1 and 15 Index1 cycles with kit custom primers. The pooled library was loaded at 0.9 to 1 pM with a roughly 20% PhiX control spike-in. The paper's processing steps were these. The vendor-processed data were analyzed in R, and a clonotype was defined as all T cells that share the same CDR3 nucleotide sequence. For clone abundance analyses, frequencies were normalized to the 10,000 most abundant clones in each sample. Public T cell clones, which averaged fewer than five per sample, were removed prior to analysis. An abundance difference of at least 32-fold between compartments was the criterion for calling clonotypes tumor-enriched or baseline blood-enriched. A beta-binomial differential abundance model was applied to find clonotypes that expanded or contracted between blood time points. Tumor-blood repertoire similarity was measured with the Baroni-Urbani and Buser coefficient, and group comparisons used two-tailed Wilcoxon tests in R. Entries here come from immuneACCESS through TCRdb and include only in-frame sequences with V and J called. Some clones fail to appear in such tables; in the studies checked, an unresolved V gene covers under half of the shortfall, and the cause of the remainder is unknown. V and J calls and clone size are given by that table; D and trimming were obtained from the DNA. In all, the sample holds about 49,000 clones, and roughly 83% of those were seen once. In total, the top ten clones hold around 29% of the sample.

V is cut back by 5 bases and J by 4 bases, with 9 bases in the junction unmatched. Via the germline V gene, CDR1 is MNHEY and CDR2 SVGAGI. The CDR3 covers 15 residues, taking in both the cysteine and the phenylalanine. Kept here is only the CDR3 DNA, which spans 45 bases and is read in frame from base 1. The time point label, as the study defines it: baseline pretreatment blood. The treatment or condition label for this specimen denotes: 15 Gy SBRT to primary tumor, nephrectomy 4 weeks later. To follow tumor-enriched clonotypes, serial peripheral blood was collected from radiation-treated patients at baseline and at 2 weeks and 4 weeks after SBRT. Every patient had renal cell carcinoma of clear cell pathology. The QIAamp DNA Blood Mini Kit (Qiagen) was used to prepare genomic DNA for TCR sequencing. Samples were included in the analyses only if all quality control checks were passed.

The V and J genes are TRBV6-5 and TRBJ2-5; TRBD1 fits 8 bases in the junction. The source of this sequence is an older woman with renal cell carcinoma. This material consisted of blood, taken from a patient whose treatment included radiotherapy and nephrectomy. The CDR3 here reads CASSPGDRSGETQYF. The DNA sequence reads TGTGCCAGCAGTCCCGGGGACAGGTCCGGAGAGACCCAGTACTTC.